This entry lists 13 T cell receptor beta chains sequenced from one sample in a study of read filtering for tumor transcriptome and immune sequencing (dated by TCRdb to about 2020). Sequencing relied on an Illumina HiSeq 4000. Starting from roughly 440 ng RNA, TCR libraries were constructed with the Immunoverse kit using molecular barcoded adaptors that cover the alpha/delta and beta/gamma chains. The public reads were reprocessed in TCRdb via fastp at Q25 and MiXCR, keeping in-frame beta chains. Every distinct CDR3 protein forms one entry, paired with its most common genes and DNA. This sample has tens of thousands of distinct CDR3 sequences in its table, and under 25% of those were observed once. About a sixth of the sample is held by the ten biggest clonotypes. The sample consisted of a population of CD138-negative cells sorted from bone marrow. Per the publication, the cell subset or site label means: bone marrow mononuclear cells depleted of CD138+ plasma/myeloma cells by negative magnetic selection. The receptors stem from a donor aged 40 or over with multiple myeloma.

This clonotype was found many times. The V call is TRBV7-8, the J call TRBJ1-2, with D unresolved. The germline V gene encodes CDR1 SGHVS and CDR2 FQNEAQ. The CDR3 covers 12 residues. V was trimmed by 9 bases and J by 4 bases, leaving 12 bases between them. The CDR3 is CASSRLSYGYTF. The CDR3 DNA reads TGTGCCAGTAGCCGACTGTCCTATGGCTACACCTTC.

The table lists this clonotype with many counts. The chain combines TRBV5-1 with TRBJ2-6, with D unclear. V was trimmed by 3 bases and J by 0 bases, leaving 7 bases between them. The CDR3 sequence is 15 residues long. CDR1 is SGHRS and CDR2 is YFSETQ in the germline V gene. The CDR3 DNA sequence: TGCGCCAGCAGCTCAGGAAGCTCTGGGGCCAACGTCCTGACTTTC. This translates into CASSSGSSGANVLTF.

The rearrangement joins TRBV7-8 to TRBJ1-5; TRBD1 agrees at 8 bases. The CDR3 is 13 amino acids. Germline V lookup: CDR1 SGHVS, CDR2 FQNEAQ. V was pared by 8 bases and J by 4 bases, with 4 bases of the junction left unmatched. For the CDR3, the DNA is TGTGCCAGCGGCAGGGGGCTGAATCAGCCCCAGCATTTT. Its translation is CASGRGLNQPQHF.

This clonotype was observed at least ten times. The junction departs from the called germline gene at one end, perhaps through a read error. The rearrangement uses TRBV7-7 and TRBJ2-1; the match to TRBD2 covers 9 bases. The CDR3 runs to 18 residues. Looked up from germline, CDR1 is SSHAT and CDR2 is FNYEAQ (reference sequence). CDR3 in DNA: TGTGCTAGCAGCTTAGCTCCACCGGGACTAGCCGCCTACAATGAGCAGTTCTTC. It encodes CASSLAPPGLAAYNEQFF.

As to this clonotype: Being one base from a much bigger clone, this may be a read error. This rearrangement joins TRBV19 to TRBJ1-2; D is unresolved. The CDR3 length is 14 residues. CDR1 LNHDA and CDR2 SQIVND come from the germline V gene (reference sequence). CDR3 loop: CASSSRVLNYGYAF. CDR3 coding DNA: TGTGCCAGTAGTTCCCGGGTCCTCAACTATGGCTACGCCTTC.

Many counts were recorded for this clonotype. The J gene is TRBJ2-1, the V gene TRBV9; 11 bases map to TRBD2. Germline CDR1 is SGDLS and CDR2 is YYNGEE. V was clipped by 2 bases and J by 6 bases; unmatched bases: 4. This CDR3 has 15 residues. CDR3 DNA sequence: TGTGCCAGCAGCGTGACCGGGACTAGCGGCAATGAGCAGTTCTTC. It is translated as CASSVTGTSGNEQFF.

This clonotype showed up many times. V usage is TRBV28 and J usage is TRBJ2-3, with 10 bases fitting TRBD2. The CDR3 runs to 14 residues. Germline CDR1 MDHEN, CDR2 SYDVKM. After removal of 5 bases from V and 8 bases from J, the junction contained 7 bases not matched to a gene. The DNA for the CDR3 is TGTGCCAGCAGTCCCACTAGCGGGGTGGGTACGCAGTATTTT. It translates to CASSPTSGVGTQYF.

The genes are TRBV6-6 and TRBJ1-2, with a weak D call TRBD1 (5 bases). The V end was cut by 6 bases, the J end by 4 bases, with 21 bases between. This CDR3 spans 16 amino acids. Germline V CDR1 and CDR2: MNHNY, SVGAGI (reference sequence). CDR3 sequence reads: CASSAKSTGGGYGYTF. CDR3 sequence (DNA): TGTGCCAGCAGCGCCAAATCGACGGGGGGGGGCTATGGCTACACCTTC.

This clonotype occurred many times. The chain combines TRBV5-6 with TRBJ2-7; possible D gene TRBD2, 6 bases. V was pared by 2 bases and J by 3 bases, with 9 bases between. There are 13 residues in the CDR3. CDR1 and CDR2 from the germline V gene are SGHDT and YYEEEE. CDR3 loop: CASSFGTYYEQYF. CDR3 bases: TGTGCCAGCAGCTTCGGGACTTACTACGAGCAGTACTTC.

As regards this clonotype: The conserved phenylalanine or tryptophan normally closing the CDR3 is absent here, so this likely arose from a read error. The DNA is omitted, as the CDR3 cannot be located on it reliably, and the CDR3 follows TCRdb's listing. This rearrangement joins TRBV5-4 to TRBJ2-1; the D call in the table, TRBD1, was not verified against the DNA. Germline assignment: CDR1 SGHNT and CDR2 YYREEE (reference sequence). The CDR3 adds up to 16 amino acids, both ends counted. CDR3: CASSYGGRTSYNEQLL.

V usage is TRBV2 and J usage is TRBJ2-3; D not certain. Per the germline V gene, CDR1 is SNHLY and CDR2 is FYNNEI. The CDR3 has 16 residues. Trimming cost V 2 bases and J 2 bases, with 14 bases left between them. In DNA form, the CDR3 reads TGTGCCAGCAGTGAACGGAGCCTTCCAATCACAGATACGCAGTATTTT. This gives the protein CASSERSLPITDTQYF.

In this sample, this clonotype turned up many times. CDR3 amino acids: CSVEGQGVLRTQYF. The CDR3 DNA reads TGCAGCGTTGAAGGTCAGGGAGTCCTGAGGACCCAGTACTTC. The V gene is TRBV29-1, the J gene TRBJ2-5, with D perhaps matching TRBD1 or TRBD2 (5 bases each). The CDR3 loop spans 14 amino acids. Germline V lookup: CDR1 SQVTM, CDR2 ANQGSEA. The ends were cut back, 1 base at V and 7 bases at J, with 16 bases in the middle.

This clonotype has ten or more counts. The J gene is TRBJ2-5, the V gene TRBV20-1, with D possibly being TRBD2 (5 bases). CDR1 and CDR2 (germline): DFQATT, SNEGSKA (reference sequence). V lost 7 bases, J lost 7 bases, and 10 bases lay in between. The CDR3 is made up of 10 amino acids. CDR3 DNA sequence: TGCAGTGGACTACTGGGGACCCAGTACTTC. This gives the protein CSGLLGTQYF.